One and the same sample provided the 18 T cell receptor beta chains below, sequenced in a study of blood T cell repertoires in COVID-19. The repertoire was sequenced with immunoSEQ multiplex PCR; TCRdb's copy has only in-frame clones and lacks some. The sample lists some 31,000 clones; 85% were seen once. Specimen: peripheral blood. All receptors come from a human donor with acute or convalescent COVID-19. The donor label of this sample is uncertain.

The count of this clone is one. V is TRBV5-8 and J is TRBJ2-4; 7 bases align to TRBD1. CDR3 size: 16 residues. V trimming: 2 bases; J trimming: 4 bases; junction bases outside the gene matches: 9. Germline V gene data show CDR1 as SGHTS and CDR2 as YDEGEE. CDR3 sequence reads: CASSFTGQESKNIQYF. CDR3 coding DNA: TGTGCCAGCAGCTTTACTGGACAGGAGTCAAAAAACATTCAGTACTTC.

The CDR3 loop reads CASSLITPGTGGVYSYEQYF. The CDR3 coding sequence is TGTGCCAGCAGCCTTATTACTCCCGGGACAGGGGGCGTTTACTCCTACGAGCAGTACTTC. This rearrangement joins TRBV2 to TRBJ2-7; 12 nucleotides line up with TRBD1. This CDR3 region has 20 residues. With V trimmed by 6 bases and J by 0 bases, 18 bases remained unmatched. Germline-derived CDR1 and CDR2 are SNHLY and FYNNEI.

The CDR3 region is CATWVGNQPQHF. The CDR3 DNA sequence: TGTGCCACCTGGGTCGGGAATCAGCCCCAGCATTTT. The rearrangement joins TRBV28 to TRBJ1-5, with D unclear. The CDR3 totals 12 residues. V lost 10 bases and J lost 4, with 11 bases in between. Germline CDR1 is MDHEN and CDR2 is SYDVKM.

The rearrangement joins TRBV5-5 to TRBJ1-2; D ambiguous. V was clipped by 2 bases and J by 3 bases, with 11 bases between them. CDR1 is SGHKS, CDR2 YYEKEE, per germline (reference sequence). The CDR3 covers 14 residues. CDR3 sequence reads: CASSLGPGDYGYTF. CDR3 nucleotide sequence: TGTGCCAGCAGCTTAGGGCCCGGGGACTATGGCTACACCTTC.

The chain recombines TRBV2 with TRBJ1-5, with TRBD1 matching 9 bases. Germline loops: CDR1 SNHLY, CDR2 FYNNEI. This CDR3 spans 14 amino acids. With V trimmed by 8 bases and J by 4 bases, 6 bases remained unmatched. CDR3 DNA sequence: TGTGCCAGCGCCGGACAGGGGATGAATCAGCCCCAGCATTTT. This gives the protein CASAGQGMNQPQHF.

J is TRBJ1-6 and V is TRBV7-3; 8 positions agree with TRBD1. This CDR3 spans 15 amino acids. Trimming cost V 5 bases and J 7 bases; bases outside gene matches: 7. Germline assignment: CDR1 SGHTA and CDR2 FQGTGA. In DNA form, the CDR3 reads TGTGCCAGCAGCCTTACCCGACAGGGGAATTCACCCCTCCACTTT. Its protein is CASSLTRQGNSPLHF.

The chain is built from TRBV18 and TRBJ2-7; 9 positions agree with TRBD1. V gave up 0 bases and J gave up 4 bases; unmatched junction bases: 4. There are 15 residues in the CDR3. Germline-derived CDR1 and CDR2 are KGHSH and LQKENI. This CDR3 reads CASSPPTGGKYEQYF. The CDR3 nucleotides read TGTGCCAGCTCACCACCTACAGGGGGCAAGTACGAGCAGTACTTC.

The rearrangement joins TRBV7-9 to TRBJ2-5; D possibly corresponds to TRBD1 (6 bases). CDR1 and CDR2 from the germline V gene are SEHNR and FQNEAQ (reference sequence). Trimming took 3 bases from V and 2 from J, leaving 13 bases between them. The CDR3 is 15 residues long. CDR3 residues: CASSFGGAPQETQYF. CDR3 coding DNA: TGTGCCAGCAGCTTTGGGGGCGCACCTCAAGAGACCCAGTACTTC.

This rearrangement joins TRBV7-2 to TRBJ2-1, with 7 bases matching TRBD2. Germline V lookup: CDR1 SGHTA, CDR2 FQGNSA. The V and J ends lost 6 bases and 6 bases, in that order; junction bases with no gene match: 8. The CDR3 has 14 residues. CDR3 coding DNA: TGTGCCAGCAGATCGCAGACTAGCAGCAATGAGCAGTTCTTC. Its translation: CASRSQTSSNEQFF.

This chain links TRBV6-6 with TRBJ1-4, with a weak D call TRBD1 (6 bases). The CDR3 runs to 13 residues. CDR1 and CDR2 (germline): MNHNY, SVGAGI (reference sequence). V dropped 4 bases and J dropped 8 bases, with 11 bases sitting between them. In DNA, the CDR3 is TGTGCCAGCAGTTGGTCCAGGGGAGAAAAACTGTTTTTT. Protein product: CASSWSRGEKLFF.

The chain has TRBV6-1 and TRBJ1-2, with D unresolved. CDR1 MNHNS and CDR2 SASEGT come from the germline V gene. The CDR3 sequence is 13 residues long. Trimming pared 0 bases from V and 4 bases from J, leaving 6 bases between. This CDR3 is CASSEAFRYGYTF. The CDR3, as DNA: TGTGCCAGCAGTGAAGCGTTCCGCTATGGCTACACCTTC.

This chain connects TRBV5-6 to TRBJ1-5; D possibly corresponds to TRBD1 (6 bases). CDR1 is SGHDT and CDR2 is YYEEEE in the germline V gene. V lost 4 bases, J lost 5 bases, and 16 bases lay in between. This CDR3 contains 15 residues. The CDR3 here is CASSTRGSAYQPQHF. The CDR3 DNA sequence: TGTGCCAGCAGCACGAGGGGGAGTGCCTATCAGCCCCAGCATTTT.

The rearrangement uses TRBV28 and TRBJ1-5, with TRBD1 matching 8 bases. The trim removed 6 bases at V and 2 bases at J, leaving 6 bases unmatched. The CDR3 spans 15 residues. Per the germline V gene, CDR1 is MDHEN and CDR2 is SYDVKM. The CDR3 DNA reads as TGTGCCAGCAGACAAGACAGGGGTGGCAATCAGCCCCAGCATTTT. Residues: CASRQDRGGNQPQHF.

The V gene is TRBV7-2, the J gene TRBJ1-2; no reliable D call. V lost 5 bases to trimming and J lost 1 base, with 5 bases between them. CDR3 size: 12 residues. Per germline, CDR1 SGHTA and CDR2 FQGNSA. Here the CDR3 DNA reads TGTGCCAGCAGCCCTCTTAACTATGGCTACACCTTC. It translates to CASSPLNYGYTF. Full variable domain (outside the CDR3, taken from reference TRBV7-2 and TRBJ1-2): GAGVSQSPSNKVTEKGKDVELRCDPISGHTALYWYRQSLGQGLEFLIYFQGNSAPDKSGLPSDRFSAERTGGSVSTLTIQRTQQEDSAVYLCASSPLNYGYTFGSGTRLTVV.

J is TRBJ1-1 and V is TRBV4-1; D is unclear. V gave up 2 bases and J gave up 2 bases, with 12 bases separating them. CDR1 is MGHRA and CDR2 is YSYEKL in the germline V gene. This CDR3 has 15 amino acids. Written as DNA, the CDR3 is TGCGCCAGCAGCCAAAATGGGCAGATAAACACTGAAGCTTTCTTT. The encoded protein is CASSQNGQINTEAFF.

The V call is TRBV27, the J call TRBJ2-3, with 12 positions matching TRBD2. CDR1 is MNHEY, CDR2 SMNVEV, per germline (reference sequence). Trimming removed 5 bases from V and 3 bases from J; junction bases left unmatched: 3. CDR3 length: 15 residues. CDR3 bases: TGTGCCAGCAGTGCAGGACTAGCGGGAACAGATACGCAGTATTTT. This sequence encodes CASSAGLAGTDTQYF.

Comments on this clone: One junction end disagrees with the germline gene, perhaps due to a read error. This chain uses TRBV19 with TRBJ1-6, with D perhaps matching TRBD1 (5 bases). The CDR3 contains 12 residues. CDR1 and CDR2 (germline): LNHDA, SQIVND (reference sequence). The CDR3 coding sequence is TGTGCCAGTAGTATCGGCTGGGGAGGGGTCTACTTT. Its protein is CASSIGWGGVYF.

The chain has TRBV7-2 and TRBJ2-1; D possibly corresponds to TRBD2 (6 bases). Trimming pared 5 bases from V and 0 bases from J, leaving 11 bases between. In germline, CDR1 is SGHTA, CDR2 FQGNSA. This CDR3 spans 15 amino acids. In DNA, the CDR3 is TGTGCCAGCAGCCTCGGGGGTGACTCCTACAATGAGCAGTTCTTC. Translating gives CASSLGGDSYNEQFF.